Listed here are 26 T cell receptor beta chains from one sample, sequenced in a study of shared clonotypes between healthy human individuals. The table came from immunoSEQ multiplex PCR; TCRdb's copy has only in-frame clones and leaves some out. This table has some 2.1 million clones, 95% appearing once. Sequenced: naive CD4+ T cells sorted from blood. Subset here: CD45RA+ positively selected. The origin of the receptors is a man aged 18-30 years in good health.

This chain connects TRBV6-1 to TRBJ2-7; D remains unclear. CDR1 and CDR2 (germline): MNHNS, SASEGT. The CDR3 extends over 13 amino acids. Deletions cut 4 bases from V and 2 bases from J, with 9 bases between. The CDR3 sequence is CASSVSLPYEQYF. Written as DNA, the CDR3 is TGTGCCAGCAGTGTGTCCCTTCCCTACGAGCAGTACTTC.

This clone was observed a single time. This chain joins TRBV5-1 and TRBJ2-1, with D perhaps TRBD2 (5 bases). The V end lost 5 bases, the J end lost 9 bases, and 15 bases lay between the germline ends. The germline gives CDR1 SGHRS, CDR2 YFSETQ. The CDR3 has 13 amino acids. In nucleotides, the CDR3 is TGCGCCAGCAGTTCGGACTTGGCACCTGAGCAGTTCTTC. Translated: CASSSDLAPEQFF.

This chain connects TRBV30 to TRBJ2-5; 8 positions match TRBD1. Losses at the gene ends were 0 bases for V and 8 bases for J; bases not matched to a gene: 14. This CDR3 contains 16 residues. CDR1 and CDR2 from the germline V gene are GTSNPN and SVGIG (reference sequence). DNA for the CDR3: TGTGCCTGGAGTGTTGGGTCGACAGGGGCCTCTGCCACCCAGTACTTC. Translated: CAWSVGSTGASATQYF.

About this clone: Different DNA sequences within this sample yield the same CDR3. The chain joins TRBV18 to TRBJ2-5; TRBD1 matches at 8 bases. V lost 2 bases, J lost 2 bases, and 4 bases stayed unmatched. Germline values: CDR1 KGHSH, CDR2 LQKENI. There are 15 residues in the CDR3. CDR3 sequence reads: CASSPGTGLQETQYF. The DNA for the CDR3 is TGTGCCAGCTCACCAGGGACAGGTCTTCAAGAGACCCAGTACTTC.

The chain recombines TRBV6-6 with TRBJ2-6; D possibly corresponds to TRBD2 (7 bases). The CDR3 totals 15 residues. The V gene lost 5 bases and the J gene lost 2 bases, with 10 bases spanning the gap. Germline V CDR1 and CDR2: MNHNY, SVGAGI (reference sequence). For the CDR3, the DNA is TGTGCCAGCAGTGGAGGGGGGGCTGGGGCCAACGTCCTGACTTTC. It translates to CASSGGGAGANVLTF.

This clone was observed a single time. This chain uses TRBV7-2 with TRBJ2-7; the D is unclear. The CDR3 spans 13 residues. V lost 5 bases to trimming and J lost 2 bases, with 10 bases between them. Germline V gene data show CDR1 as SGHTA and CDR2 as FQGNSA. The CDR3 coding sequence is TGTGCCAGCAGCCTACCGGGCGCCTACGAGCAGTACTTC. Encoded protein: CASSLPGAYEQYF.

This chain joins TRBV10-1 and TRBJ2-7, with 14 bases aligning to TRBD2. The CDR3 has 16 residues. CDR1 is WNHNN and CDR2 is SYGVQD in the germline V gene (reference sequence). J gave up 8 bases and V 0 bases, and 6 bases lay outside the gene matches. The DNA of the CDR3 is TGCGCCAGCAGTGAGTCGAAGGGACTAGCGGGGGAAAAGCAGTACTTC. This encodes CASSESKGLAGEKQYF.

V and J are TRBV30 and TRBJ1-3; D may be TRBD1 (6 bases). The germline CDR1 and CDR2 sequences are GTSNPN and SVGIG (reference sequence). V was cut by 2 bases and J by 4 bases, with 12 bases left in between. The CDR3 totals 14 residues. DNA of the CDR3: TGTGCCTGGAGTAGGGGGGCGGGAGGAAACACCATATATTTT. Translation: CAWSRGAGGNTIYF.

About this clone: Other DNA sequences from this sample encode an identical CDR3 as well. The chain employs TRBV2 and TRBJ1-1; D gene uncertain. Trimming took 6 bases from V and 5 from J, leaving 13 bases between them. The CDR3 has 13 amino acids. From germline, CDR1 is SNHLY and CDR2 FYNNEI. The CDR3 nucleotides read TGTGCCAGCAGCGTCGGCGGACGGACTGAAGCTTTCTTT. Amino acid sequence: CASSVGGRTEAFF.

This sequence joins TRBV27 and TRBJ2-5; 9 nucleotides align to TRBD2. V lost 4 bases, J lost 4 bases, and 10 bases stayed unmatched. CDR3 length: 16 amino acids. Per germline, CDR1 MNHEY and CDR2 SMNVEV (reference sequence). The CDR3 DNA is TGTGCCAGCAGTTCGGTTAGCGGGAGTATCAGAGAGACCCAGTACTTC. Translated: CASSSVSGSIRETQYF.

A word on this clone: At one of its ends the junction is not consistent with the germline gene, which may arise from a read error. V and J are TRBV7-7 and TRBJ2-3; D is unclear. Germline CDR1 SSHAT, CDR2 FNYEAQ (reference sequence). The length of the CDR3 is 14 residues. In DNA, the CDR3 is TGTGCTAGCAGCTTATGGGGTGATAGAGATACGCAGTATTTT. Translated: CASSLWGDRDTQYF. Together with reference TRBV7-7 and TRBJ2-3, the CDR3 gives the full variable domain: GAGVSQSPRYKVTKRGQDVTLRCDPISSHATLYWYQQALGQGPEFLTYFNYEAQPDKSGLPSDRFSAERPEGSISTLTIQRTEQRDSAMYRCASSLWGDRDTQYFGPGTRLTVL.

The chain combines TRBV19 with TRBJ1-5; D gene uncertain. The CDR3 loop spans 12 amino acids. Trimming left V 5 bases short and J 4 bases short, with 6 bases between. Germline CDR1 is LNHDA and CDR2 is SQIVND (reference sequence). CDR3 sequence (DNA): TGTGCCAGTAGTGAGATAAATCAGCCCCAGCATTTT. Translated, it gives CASSEINQPQHF.

The rearrangement uses TRBV7-9 and TRBJ1-1; unclear D gene. Trimming took 5 bases from V and 1 from J, leaving 11 bases between them. CDR3 length: 14 amino acids. Germline loops: CDR1 SEHNR, CDR2 FQNEAQ (reference sequence). The CDR3 coding sequence is TGTGCCAGCAGCCCACGTTCCGGGAACACTGAAGCTTTCTTT. Translation gives CASSPRSGNTEAFF.

The genes are TRBV7-6 and TRBJ2-2; 8 positions agree with TRBD2. This CDR3 comprises 15 residues. Losses at the gene ends were 7 bases for V and 7 bases for J; bases not matched to a gene: 11. Germline CDR1 and CDR2: SGHVS and FNYEAQ. The CDR3 loop is CASTILEREFGELFF. CDR3 DNA: TGTGCCAGCACCATACTGGAGCGGGAGTTCGGGGAGCTGTTTTTT.

This clone has more than one count but fewer than ten. The sample holds other DNA sequences that translate to the same CDR3. This rearrangement joins TRBV18 to TRBJ2-5; D remains unclear. Trimming took off 0 bases at V and 1 base at J, with 0 bases between the two ends. The CDR3 contains 12 residues. The germline gives CDR1 KGHSH, CDR2 LQKENI. The DNA of the CDR3 is TGTGCCAGCTCACCACCCCAAGAGACCCAGTACTTC. It is translated as CASSPPQETQYF.

This clone showed up just once. The chain couples TRBV2 to TRBJ1-5, with 8 positions matching TRBD1. The CDR3 is 15 residues long. Germline trimming cut 3 bases from V and 3 bases from J; bases unmatched to any gene: 4. Germline values: CDR1 SNHLY, CDR2 FYNNEI. The chain's CDR3 is CASSDRGRNNQPQHF. The CDR3, as DNA: TGTGCCAGCAGTGACAGGGGGCGAAACAATCAGCCCCAGCATTTT.

In this sample, this clone turned up a few times. CDR3 sequence: CASSLTPNEQYF. The CDR3 nucleotides read TGTGCCAGCAGCCTCACCCCCAACGAGCAGTACTTC. This rearrangement joins TRBV6-6 to TRBJ2-7; D not certain. V shed 6 bases and J shed 5 bases, with 11 bases lying between them. Germline V CDR1 and CDR2: MNHNY, SVGAGI (reference sequence). The length of the CDR3 is 12 residues.

The chain links TRBV30 to TRBJ1-6, with D possibly matching TRBD1 (6 bases). CDR1 GTSNPN and CDR2 SVGIG come from the germline V gene (reference sequence). This CDR3 has 13 residues. With 5 bases removed from V and 5 bases from J, the gap between germline ends came to 10 bases. The CDR3 DNA reads as TGTGCCTGGGAAGGGGGTAATAATTCACCCCTCCACTTT. Translation gives CAWEGGNNSPLHF.

A word on this clone: At one end, the junction sequence differs from germline, possibly due to a read error. This chain links TRBV11-2 with TRBJ2-1; D could derive from TRBD1 or TRBD2 (5 bases each). This CDR3 spans 17 amino acids. Germline V gene data show CDR1 as SGHAT and CDR2 as FQNNGV. CDR3 residues: CASSLEGTPKRYNEQFF. As DNA, the CDR3 is TGTGCCAGCAGTTTAGAAGGGACCCCAAAACGCTACAATGAGCAGTTCTTC.

This sequence joins TRBV19 and TRBJ2-7; TRBD1 aligns across 10 bases. V gave up 5 bases and J gave up 4 bases; unmatched junction bases: 8. This CDR3 is 15 amino acids long. Per the germline V gene, CDR1 is LNHDA and CDR2 is SQIVND (reference sequence). The CDR3 is CASSPGTGVRYEQYF. The CDR3 DNA follows: TGTGCCAGTAGTCCGGGGACAGGGGTTAGGTACGAGCAGTACTTC.

V gene TRBV28 combines with J gene TRBJ1-6; 8 bases are a match to TRBD1. After removal of 2 bases from V and 0 bases from J, the junction contained 9 bases not matched to a gene. From germline, CDR1 is MDHEN and CDR2 SYDVKM. CDR3 size: 19 residues. The CDR3 loop is CASSLGGQGGGSYNSPLHF. In DNA, the CDR3 is TGTGCCAGCAGTTTAGGAGGACAGGGAGGCGGCTCCTATAATTCACCCCTCCACTTT.

The chain couples TRBV5-1 to TRBJ1-4, with a possible D match to TRBD1 (5 bases). The CDR3 is 16 residues long. V lost 0 bases, J lost 3 bases, and 12 bases lay in between. CDR1 and CDR2 (germline): SGHRS, YFSETQ. The CDR3 sequence is CASSLEGGTANEKLFF. The CDR3 DNA is TGCGCCAGCAGCTTGGAAGGCGGGACGGCTAATGAAAAACTGTTTTTT.

The V call is TRBV2, the J call TRBJ1-2; TRBD1 matches at 8 bases. This CDR3 has 17 residues. Germline values: CDR1 SNHLY, CDR2 FYNNEI. J lost 4 bases, V lost 6 bases, and 16 bases had no gene match. The CDR3 region is CASSGGQDWVWSYGYTF. As DNA, the CDR3 is TGTGCCAGCAGCGGGGGACAGGACTGGGTGTGGAGCTATGGCTACACCTTC.

The chain uses TRBV5-1 and TRBJ2-7; D is possibly TRBD2 (6 bases). Germline CDR1 and CDR2: SGHRS and YFSETQ. The ends were cut back, 2 bases at V and 4 bases at J, with 13 bases in the middle. This CDR3 region has 14 residues. CDR3 sequence reads: CASSFEQAGYEQYF. CDR3 DNA: TGCGCCAGCAGCTTCGAACAGGCGGGGTACGAGCAGTACTTC. The full variable domain, with the rest looked up from reference TRBV5-1 and TRBJ2-7, is KAGVTQTPRYLIKTRGQQVTLSCSPISGHRSVSWYQQTPGQGLQFLFEYFSETQRNKGNFPGRFSGRQFSNSRSEMNVSTLELGDSALYLCASSFEQAGYEQYFGPGTRLTVT.

This clone was seen a single time. This chain uses TRBV18 with TRBJ1-2; D gene unclear. Germline CDR1 is KGHSH and CDR2 is LQKENI. The CDR3 loop spans 15 amino acids. Trimming shortened V by 1 base and J by 6 bases, and 15 bases separated the two germline ends. In DNA form, the CDR3 reads TGTGCCAGCTCACCACTTCTAAACACGGCCGATGGCTACACCTTC. Residues: CASSPLLNTADGYTF.

The V gene is TRBV5-4, the J gene TRBJ2-3; maybe TRBD2 (7 bases). The germline gives CDR1 SGHNT, CDR2 YYREEE (reference sequence). The CDR3 loop spans 14 amino acids. V dropped 3 bases and J dropped 4 bases, with 12 bases sitting between them. In DNA form, the CDR3 reads TGTGCCAGCAGCTCGGGGGCGGGGGCAGATACGCAGTATTTT. This translates into CASSSGAGADTQYF.